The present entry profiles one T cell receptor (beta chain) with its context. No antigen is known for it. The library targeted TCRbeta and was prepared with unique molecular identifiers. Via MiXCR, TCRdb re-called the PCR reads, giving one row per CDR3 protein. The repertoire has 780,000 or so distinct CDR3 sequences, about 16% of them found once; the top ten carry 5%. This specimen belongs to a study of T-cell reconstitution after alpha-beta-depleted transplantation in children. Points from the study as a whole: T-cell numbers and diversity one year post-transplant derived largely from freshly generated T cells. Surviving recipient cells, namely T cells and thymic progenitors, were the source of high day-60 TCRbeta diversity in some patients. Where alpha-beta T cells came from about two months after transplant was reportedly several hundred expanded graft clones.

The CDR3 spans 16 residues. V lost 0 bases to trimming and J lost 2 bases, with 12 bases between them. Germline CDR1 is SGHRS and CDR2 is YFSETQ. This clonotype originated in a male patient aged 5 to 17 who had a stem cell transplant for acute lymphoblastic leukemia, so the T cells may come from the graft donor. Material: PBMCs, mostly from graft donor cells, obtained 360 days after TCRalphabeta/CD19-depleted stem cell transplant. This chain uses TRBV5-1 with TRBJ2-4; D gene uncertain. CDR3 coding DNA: TGCGCCAGCAGCTTGGGCTCCGGTGGTTCCAAAAACATTCAGTACTTC. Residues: CASSLGSGGSKNIQYF.